The clone carrying this T cell receptor (beta chain) was seen just once. Antigen: not known. The sample originates from a study of shared clonotypes between healthy human individuals. Study-wide results and caveats: With a few donors compared, roughly 5% of naive CD4 clonotypes were shared. Rarefaction revealed incomplete sorted-subset sequencing despite large depth.

The material for each subset, its genomic DNA, was split evenly across several immunoSEQ plates. Original analysis: Filtering differed since immunoSEQ provided only junctions, with no quality scores. Assay used: immunoSEQ multiplex PCR; TCRdb lists only in-frame clones, some missing. V and J calls and clone size follow that table, whereas D and trimming were derived from the DNA. The table has millions of clones, over 85% seen once. Germline assignment: CDR1 SGHTA and CDR2 FQGNSA. With 4 bases removed from V and 2 bases from J, the gap between germline ends came to 13 bases. This CDR3 region has 15 residues.

Source material: naive CD4+ T cells sorted from blood. Specified subset: CD45RA+ positively selected. This sequence was found in a young man in good health. This sequence joins TRBV7-2 and TRBJ2-3; D remains unclear. The CDR3 reads CASSYSNRYTDTQYF. CDR3 DNA sequence: TGTGCCAGCAGCTACTCTAATCGGTACACAGATACGCAGTATTTT.